This T cell receptor (beta chain) is drawn from a study of cytomegalovirus exposure and HLA in healthy donors. PCR used 60 Vbeta primers and 13 Jbeta primers. Produced via immunoSEQ multiplex PCR; TCRdb's table is partial and in-frame only. This table has approximately 210,000 clones, about four fifths appearing once. From germline, CDR1 is GTSNPN and CDR2 SVGIG (reference sequence). The CDR3 is 14 residues long. The V gene lost 0 bases and the J gene lost 3 bases, with 8 bases spanning the gap. The sequenced sample consisted of PBMCs. The chain couples TRBV30 to TRBJ1-4, with D possibly matching TRBD1 (5 bases). This sequence was found in a girl aged 10 to 17 in good health and CMV-seropositive. For the CDR3, the DNA is TGTGCCTGGAGTGTGCGGGGCGCTAATGAAAAACTGTTTTTT. It is translated as CAWSVRGANEKLFF.